These 25 T cell receptor beta chains were sequenced from one sample in a study of blood T cell repertoires in COVID-19. The method was immunoSEQ multiplex PCR; TCRdb's version includes in-frame clones alone and lacks a portion of them. Of 250,000 to 300,000 clones in the sample, about four fifths were seen once. The sample taken for sequencing was PBMCs or T cells enriched from blood (not recorded which). All receptors derive from a man in his forties who had been exposed to COVID-19.

This clone showed up just a few times. J is TRBJ1-2 and V is TRBV4-2; D not certain. V shed 0 bases and J shed 1 base, with 15 bases lying between them. The CDR3 spans 17 residues. The V gene's germline CDR1 is LGHNA and CDR2 YNFKEQ. The CDR3 DNA reads TGTGCCAGCAGCCAAGATTACGCGGCGGGTAATAACTATGGCTACACCTTC. It yields the protein CASSQDYAAGNNYGYTF.

The rearrangement uses TRBV4-2 and TRBJ2-1; D perhaps matches TRBD1 (6 bases). V lost 1 base and J lost 8, with 15 bases in between. Germline loops: CDR1 LGHNA, CDR2 YNFKEQ. CDR3 length equals 15 residues. Written as DNA, the CDR3 is TGTGCCAGCAGCCAAGCATTACAGGGAATTCATGAGCAGTTCTTC. Its protein product is CASSQALQGIHEQFF.

This clone was seen a single time. The chain uses TRBV19 and TRBJ2-3; D remains unclear. With 0 bases removed from V and 2 bases from J, the gap between germline ends came to 3 bases. The CDR3 runs to 13 residues. The germline V gene has CDR1 LNHDA and CDR2 SQIVND (reference sequence). The CDR3 loop reads CASSIDNTDTQYF. In DNA form, the CDR3 reads TGTGCCAGTAGTATAGATAACACAGATACGCAGTATTTT.

The chain combines TRBV6-1 with TRBJ1-5, with 12 positions matching TRBD1. CDR1 is MNHNS and CDR2 is SASEGT in the germline V gene. The ends lost 3 bases at V and 4 bases at J; junction bases unmatched: 16. The CDR3 loop spans 20 amino acids. The CDR3 loop is CASSDPGTGGGFIGNQPQHF. CDR3 DNA sequence: TGTGCCAGCAGTGATCCCGGGACAGGGGGCGGGTTTATAGGGAATCAGCCCCAGCATTTT.

This rearrangement joins TRBV3-1 (or the pseudogene TRBV3-2) to TRBJ2-7; 10 nucleotides align to TRBD1. Germline V gives CDR1 LGHDT, CDR2 YNNKEL (reference sequence). This CDR3 contains 14 residues. V lost 4 bases to trimming and J lost 7 bases; unmatched junction nucleotides: 7. The CDR3 loop reads CASSPDRGTGEQYF. Written as DNA, the CDR3 is TGTGCCAGCAGCCCGGACAGGGGGACGGGTGAGCAGTACTTC.

This clone was seen many times. Its ends do not fully match the called genes, so a read error is possible. V gene TRBV7-9 combines with J gene TRBJ1-1; a possible D gene is TRBD1 (5 bases). The germline V gene encodes CDR1 SEHNR and CDR2 FQNEAQ (reference sequence). This CDR3 spans 15 amino acids. CDR3 nucleotides: TGTGCCAGCACCTTATCAATTAGGGGCGTCGCTGAAGCTTTCTTT. This encodes CASTLSIRGVAEAFF.

V is TRBV7-9 and J is TRBJ1-1, with D tentatively TRBD1 (6 bases). Trimming stripped 1 base from V and 2 bases from J, with 17 bases between. The V gene's germline CDR1 is SEHNR and CDR2 FQNEAQ (reference sequence). CDR3 length: 17 amino acids. The CDR3 nucleotides read TGTGCCAGCAGCTTAGTAGGTACAGGGTGGAAAAACACTGAAGCTTTCTTT. It translates to CASSLVGTGWKNTEAFF.

The gene calls are TRBV19 and TRBJ1-5; TRBD1 might be the D (5 bases). CDR1 is LNHDA, CDR2 SQIVND, per germline (reference sequence). This CDR3 has 13 amino acids. V was pared by 1 base and J by 7 bases, with 8 bases between. The CDR3 nucleotides read TGTGCCAGTAGTATAGCCGCAGGGCAGCCCCAGCATTTT. It encodes CASSIAAGQPQHF.

The gene calls are TRBV4-1 and TRBJ2-6; no clear D gene. The CDR3 sequence is 17 residues long. Germline V lookup: CDR1 MGHRA, CDR2 YSYEKL. Trimming shortened V by 1 base and J by 2 bases, and 12 bases separated the two germline ends. As DNA, the CDR3 is TGCGCCAGCAGCCAAGTCTCGTCGGGTACTGGGGCCAACGTCCTGACTTTC. As protein: CASSQVSSGTGANVLTF.

The V call is TRBV5-1, the J call TRBJ1-3; maybe TRBD1 (5 bases). Deletions cut 0 bases from V and 0 bases from J, with 10 bases between. The CDR3 is made up of 16 amino acids. CDR1 and CDR2 (germline): SGHRS, YFSETQ. The CDR3: CASSLGPTASGNTIYF. The CDR3 nucleotides are TGCGCCAGCAGCTTGGGACCGACAGCCTCTGGAAACACCATATATTTT.

This clone was counted only a few times. The chain recombines TRBV7-8 with TRBJ1-1; 9 positions agree with TRBD1. The germline V gene encodes CDR1 SGHVS and CDR2 FQNEAQ. The CDR3 has 17 residues. The V gene end was trimmed by 3 bases and the J gene end by 3 bases; junction bases not matched to a gene: 11. The chain's CDR3 is CASSLAGTGKKDTEAFF. In DNA form, the CDR3 reads TGTGCCAGCAGCTTGGCCGGGACAGGGAAGAAGGACACTGAAGCTTTCTTT.

The chain employs TRBV9 and TRBJ2-1; 8 bases are shared with TRBD2. The CDR3 has 13 residues. Unmatched junction bases numbered 1, after V lost 2 bases and J lost 6 bases. In germline, CDR1 is SGDLS, CDR2 YYNGEE. CDR3 sequence reads: CASSVGLANEQFF. The CDR3 DNA reads as TGTGCCAGCAGCGTCGGACTAGCCAATGAGCAGTTCTTC.

The J gene is TRBJ2-2, the V gene TRBV13; 11 bases line up with TRBD2. V was pared by 5 bases and J by 2 bases, with 4 bases of the junction left unmatched. CDR1 is PRHDT, CDR2 FYEKMQ, per germline (reference sequence). This CDR3 contains 16 residues. DNA of the CDR3: TGTGCCAGCAGCACCGGACTAGCGGGTAACACCGGGGAGCTGTTTTTT. Its protein is CASSTGLAGNTGELFF.

The chain recombines TRBV7-8 with TRBJ2-1; the match to TRBD2 covers 7 bases. The CDR3 spans 16 residues. V shed 5 bases and J 9 bases; nucleotides not matched to a gene: 16. CDR1 is SGHVS and CDR2 is FQNEAQ in the germline V gene. This chain's CDR3 is CASSLKGRGGPGEQFF. For the CDR3, the DNA is TGTGCCAGCAGCCTAAAGGGTCGGGGAGGGCCCGGTGAGCAGTTCTTC.

This chain joins TRBV5-1 and TRBJ2-5, with TRBD2 identical over 8 bases. Per the germline V gene, CDR1 is SGHRS and CDR2 is YFSETQ. The CDR3 is 14 residues long. Losses at the gene ends were 4 bases for V and 4 bases for J; bases not matched to a gene: 6. As DNA, the CDR3 is TGCGCCAGCAGCGCGGGAGGAGGGGGAGAGACCCAGTACTTC. It yields the protein CASSAGGGGETQYF.

The chain couples TRBV24-1 to TRBJ2-3; 12 bases align to TRBD1. Germline loops: CDR1 KGHDR, CDR2 SFDVKD. The CDR3 covers 16 residues. With V trimmed by 3 bases and J by 6 bases, 6 bases remained unmatched. The CDR3 DNA is TGTGCCACCAGTGATGCCGGGACAGGGGGCGTGGATACGCAGTATTTT. It yields the protein CATSDAGTGGVDTQYF.

This chain uses TRBV2 with TRBJ1-5; D remains ambiguous. Looked up from germline, CDR1 is SNHLY and CDR2 is FYNNEI. V lost 6 bases and J lost 5, with 11 bases in between. The CDR3 extends over 13 amino acids. The CDR3 reads CASSDLQDQPQHF. CDR3 sequence (DNA): TGTGCCAGCAGCGACTTACAAGATCAGCCCCAGCATTTT.

The V gene is TRBV29-1, the J gene TRBJ1-3, with a tentative D call TRBD1 (6 bases). V lost 6 bases and J 0 bases, leaving 21 bases between the germline ends. Germline V gene sequence: CDR1 SQVTM, CDR2 ANQGSEA. The length of the CDR3 is 17 residues. CDR3 loop: CSVDKRGGISSGNTIYF. In DNA form, the CDR3 reads TGCAGCGTGGACAAGAGGGGGGGGATAAGCTCTGGAAACACCATATATTTT.

The chain links TRBV7-3 to TRBJ2-1, with D possibly being TRBD2 (5 bases). This CDR3 has 12 residues. Germline values: CDR1 SGHTA, CDR2 FQGTGA. Trimming shortened V by 5 bases and J by 9 bases, and 11 bases separated the two germline ends. CDR3: CASSTYGGEQFF. As DNA, the CDR3 is TGTGCCAGCAGCACATATGGAGGTGAGCAGTTCTTC.

This rearrangement joins TRBV19 to TRBJ1-4; 9 bases map to TRBD1. V trimming: 6 bases; J trimming: 6 bases; junction bases outside the gene matches: 14. The germline gives CDR1 LNHDA, CDR2 SQIVND (reference sequence). The CDR3 sequence is 17 residues long. The CDR3 DNA reads TGTGCCAGTAGGCCACCTTACGGGACAGGGAAGGATGAAAAACTGTTTTTT. Its protein is CASRPPYGTGKDEKLFF.

This clone was detected ten times or more. The chain combines TRBV29-1 with TRBJ2-7; TRBD1 agrees at 9 bases. Germline trimming cut 0 bases from V and 3 bases from J; bases unmatched to any gene: 6. The V gene's germline CDR1 is SQVTM and CDR2 ANQGSEA. This CDR3 region has 15 residues. CDR3 nucleotide sequence: TGCAGCGTTGAAGAAACACAGGGGGCGGGCTACGAGCAGTACTTC. Translated: CSVEETQGAGYEQYF.

This clone was found many times. V and J are TRBV5-4 and TRBJ2-7; possibly TRBD1 for D (6 bases). The CDR3 totals 14 residues. V was cut by 4 bases and J by 6 bases, with 17 bases left in between. Germline lookup yields CDR1 SGHNT and CDR2 YYREEE (reference sequence). Here the CDR3 DNA reads TGTGCCAGCAGCCAACCAGGGGTTCAGTCCGAGCAGTACTTC. This gives the protein CASSQPGVQSEQYF.

V usage is TRBV2 and J usage is TRBJ1-6; D unresolved. Germline V gene data show CDR1 as SNHLY and CDR2 as FYNNEI. The V end lost 2 bases, the J end lost 4 bases, and 9 bases lay between the germline ends. The CDR3 loop spans 15 amino acids. The CDR3 region is CASSEREGYNSPLHF. CDR3 nucleotides: TGTGCCAGCAGTGAAAGGGAGGGATATAATTCACCCCTCCACTTT.

The chain has TRBV24-1 and TRBJ2-7; D is perhaps TRBD2 (5 bases). V was pared by 5 bases and J by 5 bases, with 12 bases between. CDR1 is KGHDR, CDR2 SFDVKD, per germline. This CDR3 is built from 13 residues. The CDR3 DNA follows: TGTGCCACCAGTGGCGCACTCGGGGACGAGCAGTACTTC. Protein: CATSGALGDEQYF.

The gene calls are TRBV7-8 and TRBJ2-2; 7 nucleotides match TRBD1. The J segment lost 6 bases and the V segment lost 4 bases, leaving 11 bases of the junction unmatched. The CDR3 consists of 16 residues. Germline V CDR1 and CDR2: SGHVS, FQNEAQ. CDR3 sequence: CASSSRTGVVSGELFF. The CDR3 DNA follows: TGTGCCAGCAGCTCCCGGACAGGCGTCGTTTCCGGGGAGCTGTTTTTT.